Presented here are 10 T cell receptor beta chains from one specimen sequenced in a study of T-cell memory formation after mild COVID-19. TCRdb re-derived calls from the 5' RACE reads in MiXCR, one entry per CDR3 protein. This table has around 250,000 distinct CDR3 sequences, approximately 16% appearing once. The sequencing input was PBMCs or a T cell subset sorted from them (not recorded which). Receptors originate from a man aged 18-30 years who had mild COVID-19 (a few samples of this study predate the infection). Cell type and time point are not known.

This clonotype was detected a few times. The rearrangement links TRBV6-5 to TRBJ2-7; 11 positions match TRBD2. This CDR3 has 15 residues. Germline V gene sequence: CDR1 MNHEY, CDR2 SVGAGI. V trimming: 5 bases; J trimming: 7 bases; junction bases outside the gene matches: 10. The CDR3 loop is CASSLLTSGAGEQYF. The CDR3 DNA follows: TGTGCCAGCAGTCTACTGACTAGCGGGGCAGGGGAGCAGTACTTC.

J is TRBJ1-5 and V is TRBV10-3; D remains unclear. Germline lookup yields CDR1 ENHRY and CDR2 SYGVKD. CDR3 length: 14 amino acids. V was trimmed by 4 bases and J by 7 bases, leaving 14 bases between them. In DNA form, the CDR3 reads TGTGCCATCAGTGCGACGCCGGCAGAACAGCCCCAGCATTTT. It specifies CAISATPAEQPQHF.

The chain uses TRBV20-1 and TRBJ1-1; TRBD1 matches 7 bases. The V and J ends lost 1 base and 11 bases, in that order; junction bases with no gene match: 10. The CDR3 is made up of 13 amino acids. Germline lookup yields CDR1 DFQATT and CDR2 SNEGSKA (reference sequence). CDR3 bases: TGCAGTGCTAGAGCAGGGGGGCGGAGTAGTGCTTTCTTT. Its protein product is CSARAGGRSSAFF.

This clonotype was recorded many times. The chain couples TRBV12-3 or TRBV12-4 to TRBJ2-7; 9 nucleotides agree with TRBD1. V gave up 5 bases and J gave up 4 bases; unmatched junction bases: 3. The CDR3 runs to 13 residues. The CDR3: CASSRDRDYEQYV. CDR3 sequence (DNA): TGTGCCAGCAGTCGGGACAGGGATTACGAGCAGTACGTC.

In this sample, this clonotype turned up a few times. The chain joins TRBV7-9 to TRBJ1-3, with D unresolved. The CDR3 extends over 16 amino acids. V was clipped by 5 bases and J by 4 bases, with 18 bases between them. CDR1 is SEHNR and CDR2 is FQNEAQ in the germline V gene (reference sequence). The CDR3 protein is CASSPKAVLGGNTIYF. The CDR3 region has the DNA TGTGCCAGCAGCCCCAAGGCGGTCTTGGGAGGAAACACCATATATTTT.

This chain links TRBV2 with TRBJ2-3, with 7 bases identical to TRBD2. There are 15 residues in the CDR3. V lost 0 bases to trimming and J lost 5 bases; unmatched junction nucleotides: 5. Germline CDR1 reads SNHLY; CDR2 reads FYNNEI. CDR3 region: CASSEALGGVDTQYF. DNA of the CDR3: TGTGCCAGCAGTGAAGCGCTGGGAGGGGTAGATACGCAGTATTTT.

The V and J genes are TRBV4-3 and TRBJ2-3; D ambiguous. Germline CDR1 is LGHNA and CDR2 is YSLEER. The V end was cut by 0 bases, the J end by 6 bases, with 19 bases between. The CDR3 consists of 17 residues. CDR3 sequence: CASSQDRMYTIADTQYF. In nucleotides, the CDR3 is TGCGCCAGCAGCCAAGATCGCATGTATACCATAGCTGATACGCAGTATTTT.

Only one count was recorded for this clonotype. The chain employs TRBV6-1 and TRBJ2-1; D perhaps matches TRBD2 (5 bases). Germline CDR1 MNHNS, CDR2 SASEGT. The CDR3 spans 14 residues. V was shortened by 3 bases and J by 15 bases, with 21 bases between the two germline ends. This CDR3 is CASSDRIGIRDPFF. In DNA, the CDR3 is TGTGCCAGCAGTGATCGCATCGGGATTAGGGATCCGTTCTTC.

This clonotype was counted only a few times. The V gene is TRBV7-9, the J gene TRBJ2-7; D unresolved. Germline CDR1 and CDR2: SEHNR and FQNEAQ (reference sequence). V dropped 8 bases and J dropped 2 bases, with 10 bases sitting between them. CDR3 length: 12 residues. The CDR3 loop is CASCDGAYEQYF. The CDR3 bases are TGTGCCAGCTGTGACGGTGCCTACGAGCAGTACTTC. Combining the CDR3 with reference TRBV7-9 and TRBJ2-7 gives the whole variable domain DTGVSQNPRHKITKRGQNVTFRCDPISEHNRLYWYRQTLGQGPEFLTYFQNEAQLEKSRLLSDRFSAERPKGSFSTLEIQRTEQGDSAMYLCASCDGAYEQYFGPGTRLTVT.

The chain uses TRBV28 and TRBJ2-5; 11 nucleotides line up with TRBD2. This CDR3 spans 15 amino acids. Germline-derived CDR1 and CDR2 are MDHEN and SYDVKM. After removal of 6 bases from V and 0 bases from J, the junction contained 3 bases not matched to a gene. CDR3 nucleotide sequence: TGTGCCAGCAGACCGACTAGCGGGGACCAAGAGACCCAGTACTTC. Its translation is CASRPTSGDQETQYF.